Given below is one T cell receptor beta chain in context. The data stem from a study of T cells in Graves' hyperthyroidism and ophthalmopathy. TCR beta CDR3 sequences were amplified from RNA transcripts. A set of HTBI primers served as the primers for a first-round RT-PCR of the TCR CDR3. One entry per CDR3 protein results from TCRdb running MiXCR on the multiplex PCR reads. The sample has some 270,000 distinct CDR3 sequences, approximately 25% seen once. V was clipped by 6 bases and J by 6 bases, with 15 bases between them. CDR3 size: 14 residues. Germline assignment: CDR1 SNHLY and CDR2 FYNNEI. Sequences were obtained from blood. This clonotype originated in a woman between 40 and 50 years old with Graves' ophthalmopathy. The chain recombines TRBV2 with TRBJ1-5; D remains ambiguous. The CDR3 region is CASSSQEGGQPQHF. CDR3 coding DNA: TGTGCCAGCAGCTCCCAAGAAGGAGGTCAGCCCCAGCATTTT.